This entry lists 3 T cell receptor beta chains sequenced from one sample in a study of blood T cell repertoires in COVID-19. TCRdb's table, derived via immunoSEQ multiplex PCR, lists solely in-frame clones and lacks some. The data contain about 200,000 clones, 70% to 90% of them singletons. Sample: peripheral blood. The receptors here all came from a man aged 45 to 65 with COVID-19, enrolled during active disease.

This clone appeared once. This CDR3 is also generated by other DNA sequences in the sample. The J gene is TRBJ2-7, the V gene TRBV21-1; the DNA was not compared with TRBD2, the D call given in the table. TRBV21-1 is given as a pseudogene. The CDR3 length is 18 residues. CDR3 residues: CASSNSGTSGVESYEQYF. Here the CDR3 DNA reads TGTGCCAGCAGCAATTCCGGGACTAGCGGAGTGGAGTCCTACGAGCAGTACTTC.

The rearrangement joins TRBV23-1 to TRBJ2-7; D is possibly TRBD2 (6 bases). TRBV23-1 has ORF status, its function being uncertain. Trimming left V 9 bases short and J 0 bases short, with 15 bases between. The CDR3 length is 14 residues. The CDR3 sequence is CARSNGLSSYEQYF. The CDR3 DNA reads TGCGCCAGGTCGAATGGACTATCCTCCTACGAGCAGTACTTC.

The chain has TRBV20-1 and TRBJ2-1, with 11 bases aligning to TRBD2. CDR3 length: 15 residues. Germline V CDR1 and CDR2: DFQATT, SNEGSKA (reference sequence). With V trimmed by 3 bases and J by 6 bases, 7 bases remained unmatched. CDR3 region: CSASRVAGGGNEQFF. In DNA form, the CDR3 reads TGCAGTGCTAGTCGCGTAGCGGGAGGGGGCAATGAGCAGTTCTTC.